The 17 T cell receptor beta chains presented below share a single source sample, sequenced in a study of blood T cells in healthy people across ages. Alongside a J-beta primer mix, a sample-barcoded 5' primer served in a second PCR lasting about 7 to 12 cycles. Using its own MiXCR run on the 5' RACE reads, TCRdb lists one record per CDR3 protein. In the table there are 1.5 million to 2 million distinct CDR3 sequences, about 28% of which are singletons. Material for sequencing was blood. The receptors shown here come from a woman aged 25 to 45 in good health.

This clonotype was seen a few times. J is TRBJ2-7 and V is TRBV9, with TRBD2 as a possible D gene (7 bases). This CDR3 region has 14 residues. Germline V gene sequence: CDR1 SGDLS, CDR2 YYNGEE. V was clipped by 2 bases and J by 5 bases, with 14 bases between them. The CDR3 coding sequence is TGTGCCAGCAGCGTTGCGGGGGCTCTCGACGAGCAGTACTTC. Translation gives CASSVAGALDEQYF.

The chain employs TRBV12-3 or TRBV12-4 and TRBJ2-1; tentatively, D is TRBD2 (6 bases). V shed 7 bases and J shed 4 bases, with 17 bases lying between them. The CDR3 loop spans 15 amino acids. The CDR3 loop reads CASTKGTEGYNEQFF. The CDR3 coding sequence is TGTGCCAGCACCAAGGGGACTGAAGGTTACAATGAGCAGTTCTTC.

This sequence joins TRBV7-7 and TRBJ2-1; the match to TRBD2 covers 9 bases. J gave up 1 base and V 5 bases, and 6 bases lay outside the gene matches. Germline CDR1 is SSHAT and CDR2 is FNYEAQ (reference sequence). The CDR3 length is 16 residues. CDR3 coding DNA: TGTGCCAGCAGCCTCTCTAGCGGGGATTCCTACAATGAGCAGTTCTTC. Protein: CASSLSSGDSYNEQFF. The variable domain in full, with the rest retrieved from reference TRBV7-7 and TRBJ2-1, is GAGVSQSPRYKVTKRGQDVTLRCDPISSHATLYWYQQALGQGPEFLTYFNYEAQPDKSGLPSDRFSAERPEGSISTLTIQRTEQRDSAMYRCASSLSSGDSYNEQFFGPGTRLTVL.

In the case of this clonotype: One end of the junction does not line up with germline, which may come from a read error. This chain links TRBV20-1 with TRBJ2-1; 7 bases align to TRBD2. The germline V gene encodes CDR1 DFQATT and CDR2 SNEGSKA (reference sequence). CDR3 length: 15 residues. For the CDR3, the DNA is TGCAGTGCACCAGTAGCGGGCTTAACCGACCGTGAGCGGTTCTTC. Translated, it gives CSAPVAGLTDRERFF.

This clonotype appeared a few times. The chain recombines TRBV4-2 with TRBJ1-1; 10 nucleotides match TRBD1. CDR3 length: 15 residues. Germline V gives CDR1 LGHNA, CDR2 YNFKEQ. Losses at the gene ends were 6 bases for V and 6 bases for J; bases not matched to a gene: 10. The CDR3: CASRIFAGQGAEAFF. CDR3 in DNA: TGTGCCAGCAGAATTTTCGCCGGACAGGGGGCTGAAGCTTTCTTT.

The chain recombines TRBV7-2 with TRBJ2-5; tentative D call: TRBD2 (6 bases). Germline loops: CDR1 SGHTA, CDR2 FQGNSA. There are 14 residues in the CDR3. V lost 4 bases, J lost 4 bases, and 13 bases lay in between. CDR3 residues: CASSSVGGRETQYF. CDR3 nucleotide sequence: TGTGCCAGCAGCTCCGTGGGGGGTCGAGAGACCCAGTACTTC.

The chain employs TRBV7-3 and TRBJ2-5; the D is unclear. The V end lost 2 bases, the J end lost 5 bases, and 9 bases lay between the germline ends. This CDR3 contains 13 residues. CDR1 SGHTA and CDR2 FQGTGA come from the germline V gene. DNA of the CDR3: TGTGCCAGCAGCTTAGGGGTTTATGAGACCCAGTACTTC. As protein: CASSLGVYETQYF. Full variable domain (outside the CDR3, taken from reference TRBV7-3 and TRBJ2-5): GAGVSQTPSNKVTEKGKYVELRCDPISGHTALYWYRQSLGQGPEFLIYFQGTGAADDSGLPNDRFFAVRPEGSVSTLKIQRTERGDSAVYLCASSLGVYETQYFGPGTRLLVL.

This clonotype is a singleton in its sample. An end of the junction differs from the germline gene, which may be a read error. J is TRBJ2-7 and V is TRBV27, with 7 bases matching TRBD1. Germline V gene sequence: CDR1 MNHEY, CDR2 SMNVEV (reference sequence). CDR3 size: 17 residues. The CDR3: CTSSPFPRQGIPYEQYF. The CDR3 DNA follows: TGTACCAGCAGTCCCTTTCCGAGACAGGGAATTCCCTACGAGCAGTACTTC.

The chain employs TRBV12-3 or TRBV12-4 and TRBJ2-4; a weak D match, TRBD2 (5 bases). The better agreement between TRBJ2-7 and the DNA end casts doubt on the J call. CDR3 length: 14 residues. The chain's CDR3 is CASSDPNGGHEQYF. The CDR3 coding sequence is TGTGCCAGCAGCGACCCTAACGGAGGTCACGAGCAGTACTTC.

The table lists this clonotype with a few counts. The chain employs TRBV5-1 and TRBJ2-1; TRBD2 matches 9 bases. Germline V gives CDR1 SGHRS, CDR2 YFSETQ. CDR3 size: 18 residues. With V trimmed by 4 bases and J by 0 bases, 11 bases remained unmatched. Written as DNA, the CDR3 is TGCGCCAGCAGCCTGGGGGGACTAGCTCGGAGCTCCTACAATGAGCAGTTCTTC. Its protein is CASSLGGLARSSYNEQFF. The full variable domain, completed using reference TRBV5-1 and TRBJ2-1, is KAGVTQTPRYLIKTRGQQVTLSCSPISGHRSVSWYQQTPGQGLQFLFEYFSETQRNKGNFPGRFSGRQFSNSRSEMNVSTLELGDSALYLCASSLGGLARSSYNEQFFGPGTRLTVL.

The chain joins TRBV5-6 to TRBJ2-3; 13 nucleotides line up with TRBD2. Germline CDR1 reads SGHDT; CDR2 reads YYEEEE. The V gene end was trimmed by 4 bases and the J gene end by 1 base; junction bases not matched to a gene: 9. The CDR3 runs to 18 residues. The CDR3 spells CASSPTSGGYLGTDTQYF. CDR3 coding DNA: TGTGCCAGCAGCCCGACTAGCGGGGGGTATTTAGGCACAGATACGCAGTATTTT.

The V call is TRBV29-1, the J call TRBJ1-1; 7 positions match TRBD1. The CDR3 consists of 14 residues. The junction had 11 bases not matched to a gene; V was cut back by 6 bases and J by 4 bases. The germline V gene encodes CDR1 SQVTM and CDR2 ANQGSEA. The CDR3 loop is CSVLVQGEATEAFF. CDR3 sequence (DNA): TGCAGCGTACTCGTTCAGGGGGAGGCCACTGAAGCTTTCTTT.

This clonotype was observed at least ten times. The rearrangement uses TRBV6-1 and TRBJ2-7; D is unclear. Germline CDR1 MNHNS, CDR2 SASEGT. The CDR3 covers 13 residues. Trimming took off 3 bases at V and 3 bases at J, with 9 bases between the two ends. The CDR3 region is CASSDSQIYEQYF. CDR3 bases: TGTGCCAGCAGTGATTCTCAGATCTACGAGCAGTACTTC.

The chain links TRBV2 to TRBJ1-2; tentatively, D is TRBD1 (5 bases). The V and J ends lost 7 bases and 4 bases respectively, with 10 bases between them. Germline values: CDR1 SNHLY, CDR2 FYNNEI. This CDR3 has 12 amino acids. The DNA for the CDR3 is TGTGCCAGCACGGGACTGAGCTATGGCTACACCTTC. It specifies CASTGLSYGYTF.

This clonotype has only a few counts. The chain is built from TRBV4-1 and TRBJ1-2; D possibly corresponds to TRBD1 (6 bases). Germline values: CDR1 MGHRA, CDR2 YSYEKL. V lost 1 base to trimming and J lost 2 bases, with 20 bases between them. The CDR3 totals 18 residues. CDR3 protein: CASSQVGLMGGQNYGYTF. The CDR3 DNA sequence: TGCGCCAGCAGCCAAGTGGGGCTTATGGGGGGCCAAAACTATGGCTACACCTTC.

The V gene is TRBV24-1, the J gene TRBJ2-1; 9 positions match TRBD2. With 0 bases clipped from V and 8 bases from J, the junction kept 13 bases outside the gene matches. CDR1 is KGHDR, CDR2 SFDVKD, per germline. The CDR3 covers 18 residues. CDR3 DNA: TGTGCCACCAGTGATTTGCAGACTAGCGGCCCCCCACCCCATGAGCAGTTCTTC. Protein: CATSDLQTSGPPPHEQFF.

On this clonotype itself: Germline and junction disagree at one end, which may indicate a read error. The genes are TRBV4-2 and TRBJ2-4; no reliable D call. CDR1 is LGHNA, CDR2 YNFKEQ, per germline. CDR3 size: 15 residues. In DNA, the CDR3 is TGTGCCAGCATCCAACCGGACGGATCAGAAACCATTCAGTACTTC. It codes for CASIQPDGSETIQYF.